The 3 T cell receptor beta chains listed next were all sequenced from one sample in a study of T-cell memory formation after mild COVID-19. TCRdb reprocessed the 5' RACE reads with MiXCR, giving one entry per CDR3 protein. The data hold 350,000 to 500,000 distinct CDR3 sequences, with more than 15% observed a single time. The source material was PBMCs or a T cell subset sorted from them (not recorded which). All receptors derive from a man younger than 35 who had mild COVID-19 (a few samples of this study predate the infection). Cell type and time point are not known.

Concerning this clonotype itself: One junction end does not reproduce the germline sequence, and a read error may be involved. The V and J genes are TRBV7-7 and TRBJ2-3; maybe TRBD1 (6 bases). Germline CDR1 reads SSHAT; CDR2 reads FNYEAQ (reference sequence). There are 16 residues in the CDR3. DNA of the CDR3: TGTGCTAGCAGCTTAGAACAGGGTTATTTCACAGATACGCAGTATTTT. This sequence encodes CASSLEQGYFTDTQYF.

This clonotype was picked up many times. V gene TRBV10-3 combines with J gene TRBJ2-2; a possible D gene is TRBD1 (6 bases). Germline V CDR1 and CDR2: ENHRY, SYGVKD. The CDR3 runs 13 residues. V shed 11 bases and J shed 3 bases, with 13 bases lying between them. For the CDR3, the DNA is TGTGCCGGACGACAGGATTACACCGGGGAGCTGTTTTTT. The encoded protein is CAGRQDYTGELFF.

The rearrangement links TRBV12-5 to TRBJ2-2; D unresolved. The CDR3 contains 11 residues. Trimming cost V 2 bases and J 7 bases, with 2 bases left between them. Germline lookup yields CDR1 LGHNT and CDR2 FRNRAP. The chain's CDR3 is CASGLIGELFF. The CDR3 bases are TGTGCTAGTGGTTTGATCGGGGAGCTGTTTTTT.